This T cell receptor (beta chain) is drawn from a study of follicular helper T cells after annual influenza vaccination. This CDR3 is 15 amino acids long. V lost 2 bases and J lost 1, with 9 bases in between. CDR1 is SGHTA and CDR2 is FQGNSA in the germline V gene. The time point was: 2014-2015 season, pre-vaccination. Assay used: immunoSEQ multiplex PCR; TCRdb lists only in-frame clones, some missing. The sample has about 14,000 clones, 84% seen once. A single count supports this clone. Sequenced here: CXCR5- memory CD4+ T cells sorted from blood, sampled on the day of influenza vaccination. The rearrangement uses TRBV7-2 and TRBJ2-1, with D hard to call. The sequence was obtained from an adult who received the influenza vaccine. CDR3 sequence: CASSLMGTSYNEQFF. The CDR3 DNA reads TGTGCCAGCAGCTTAATGGGTACGTCCTACAATGAGCAGTTCTTC.